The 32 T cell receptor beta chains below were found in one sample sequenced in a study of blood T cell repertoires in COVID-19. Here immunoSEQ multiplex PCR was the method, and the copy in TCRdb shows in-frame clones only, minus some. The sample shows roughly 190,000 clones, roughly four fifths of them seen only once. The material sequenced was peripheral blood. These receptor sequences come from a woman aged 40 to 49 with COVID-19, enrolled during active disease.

DNA for the CDR3: TGTGCCAGCAGCTTAGCGGGAGGGTACAATGAGCAGTTCTTC. This sequence encodes CASSLAGGYNEQFF. The chain couples TRBV11-3 to TRBJ2-1; 8 bases are shared with TRBD2. Germline CDR1 and CDR2: SGHNT and YENEEA. The CDR3 spans 14 residues. After removal of 1 base from V and 4 bases from J, the junction contained 0 bases not matched to a gene.

For the CDR3, the DNA is TGTGCCAGCAGCTTACTCGGAACAGGGAAGGCCTCCTACGAGCAGTACTTC. Translating gives CASSLLGTGKASYEQYF. This chain links TRBV11-2 with TRBJ2-7; weak D call: TRBD1 (6 bases). The CDR3 extends over 17 amino acids. The ends were cut back, 2 bases at V and 0 bases at J, with 17 bases in the middle. CDR1 and CDR2 (germline): SGHAT, FQNNGV.

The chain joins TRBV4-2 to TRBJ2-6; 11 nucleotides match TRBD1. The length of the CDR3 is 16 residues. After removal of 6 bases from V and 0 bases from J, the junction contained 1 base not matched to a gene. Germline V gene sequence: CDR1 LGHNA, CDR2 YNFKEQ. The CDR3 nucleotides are TGTGCCAGCAGAGGACAGGGGGCCTCTGGGGCCAACGTCCTGACTTTC. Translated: CASRGQGASGANVLTF.

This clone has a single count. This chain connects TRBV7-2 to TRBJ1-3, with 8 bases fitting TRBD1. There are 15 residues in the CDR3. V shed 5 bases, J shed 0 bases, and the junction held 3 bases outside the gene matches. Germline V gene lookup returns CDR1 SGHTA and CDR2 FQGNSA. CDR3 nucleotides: TGTGCCAGCAGCGACGGGACAGGCTCTGGAAACACCATATATTTT. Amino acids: CASSDGTGSGNTIYF.

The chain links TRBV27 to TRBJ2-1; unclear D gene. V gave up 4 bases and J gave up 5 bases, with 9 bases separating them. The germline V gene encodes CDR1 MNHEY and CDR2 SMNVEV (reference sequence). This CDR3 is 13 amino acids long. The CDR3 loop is CASSWQADNEQFF. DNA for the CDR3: TGTGCCAGCAGTTGGCAGGCTGACAATGAGCAGTTCTTC.

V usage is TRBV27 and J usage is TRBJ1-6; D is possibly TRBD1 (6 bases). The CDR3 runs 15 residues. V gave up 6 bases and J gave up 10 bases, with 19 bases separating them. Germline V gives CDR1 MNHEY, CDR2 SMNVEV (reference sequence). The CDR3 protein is CASRDDRSFTSPLHF. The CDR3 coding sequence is TGTGCCAGCAGGGACGACAGGTCGTTTACCTCACCCCTCCACTTT.

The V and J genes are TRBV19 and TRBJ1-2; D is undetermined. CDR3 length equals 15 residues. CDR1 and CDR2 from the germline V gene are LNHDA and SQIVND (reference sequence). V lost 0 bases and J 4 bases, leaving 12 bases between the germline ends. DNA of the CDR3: TGTGCCAGTAGTATAGATGGCGGGTCAAGCTATGGCTACACCTTC. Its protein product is CASSIDGGSSYGYTF.

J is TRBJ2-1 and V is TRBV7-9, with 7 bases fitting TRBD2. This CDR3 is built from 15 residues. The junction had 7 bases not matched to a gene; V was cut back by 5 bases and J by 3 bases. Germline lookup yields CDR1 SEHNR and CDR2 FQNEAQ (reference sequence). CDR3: CASSPRGGFYNEQFF. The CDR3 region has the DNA TGTGCCAGCAGCCCCCGCGGGGGTTTCTACAATGAGCAGTTCTTC.

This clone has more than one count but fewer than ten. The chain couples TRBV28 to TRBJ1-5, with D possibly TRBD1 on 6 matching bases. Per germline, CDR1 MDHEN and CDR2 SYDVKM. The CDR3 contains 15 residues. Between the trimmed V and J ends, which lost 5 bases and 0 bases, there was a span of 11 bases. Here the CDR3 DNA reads TGTGCCAGCAGTCTGACAGGTTTTAGCAATCAGCCCCAGCATTTT. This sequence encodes CASSLTGFSNQPQHF.

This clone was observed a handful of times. CDR3 sequence: CASSLPGTANTEAFF. In nucleotides, the CDR3 is TGTGCCAGCAGTTTGCCTGGGACAGCGAACACTGAAGCTTTCTTT. V is TRBV28 and J is TRBJ1-1; 7 bases match TRBD1. V shed 3 bases and J 1 base; nucleotides not matched to a gene: 5. This CDR3 region has 15 residues. The germline CDR1 and CDR2 sequences are MDHEN and SYDVKM.

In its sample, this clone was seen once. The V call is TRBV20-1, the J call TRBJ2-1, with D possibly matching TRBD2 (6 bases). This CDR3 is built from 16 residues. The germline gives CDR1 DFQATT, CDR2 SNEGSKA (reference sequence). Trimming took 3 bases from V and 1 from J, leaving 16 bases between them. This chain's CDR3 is CSASGMDYQSYNEQFF. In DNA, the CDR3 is TGCAGTGCTAGTGGTATGGACTACCAATCCTACAATGAGCAGTTCTTC.

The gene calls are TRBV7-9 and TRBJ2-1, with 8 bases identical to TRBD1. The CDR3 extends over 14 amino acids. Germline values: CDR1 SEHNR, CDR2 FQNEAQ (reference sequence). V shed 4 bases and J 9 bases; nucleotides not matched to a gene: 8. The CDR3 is CASSSNPTGGEQFF. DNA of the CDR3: TGTGCCAGCAGCTCCAATCCTACAGGGGGTGAGCAGTTCTTC.

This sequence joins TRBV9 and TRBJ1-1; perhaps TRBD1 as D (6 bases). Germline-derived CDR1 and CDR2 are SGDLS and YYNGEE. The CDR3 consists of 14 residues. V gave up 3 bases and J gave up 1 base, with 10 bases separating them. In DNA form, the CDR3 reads TGTGCCAGCAGCGAACAGACAGGGAACACTGAAGCTTTCTTT. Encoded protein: CASSEQTGNTEAFF.

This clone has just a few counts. The CDR3 DNA follows: TGTGCCAGCATGATTAGGGACAGGTTCCAGTCACCCCTCCACTTT. Translated, it gives CASMIRDRFQSPLHF. The chain employs TRBV2 and TRBJ1-6; 8 positions agree with TRBD1. Per germline, CDR1 SNHLY and CDR2 FYNNEI. V gave up 7 bases and J gave up 10 bases; unmatched junction bases: 12. This CDR3 comprises 15 residues.

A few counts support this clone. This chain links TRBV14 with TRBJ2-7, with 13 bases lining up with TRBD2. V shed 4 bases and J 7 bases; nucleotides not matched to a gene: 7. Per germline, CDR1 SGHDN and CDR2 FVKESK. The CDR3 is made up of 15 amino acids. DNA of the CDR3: TGTGCCAGCAGCCCCACTAGCGGGAGGGTAGAGGAGCAGTACTTC. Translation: CASSPTSGRVEEQYF.

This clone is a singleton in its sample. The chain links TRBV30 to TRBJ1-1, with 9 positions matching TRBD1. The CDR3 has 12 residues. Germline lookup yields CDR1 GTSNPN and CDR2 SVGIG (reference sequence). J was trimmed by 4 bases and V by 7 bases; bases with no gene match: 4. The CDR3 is CALDRGGTEAFF. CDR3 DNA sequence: TGTGCCTTGGACAGGGGTGGCACTGAAGCTTTCTTT.

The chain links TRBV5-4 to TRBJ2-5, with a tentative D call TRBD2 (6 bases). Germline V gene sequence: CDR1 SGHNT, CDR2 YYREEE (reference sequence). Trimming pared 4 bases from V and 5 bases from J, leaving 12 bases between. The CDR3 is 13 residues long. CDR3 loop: CASSPGTSETQYF. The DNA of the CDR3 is TGTGCCAGCAGCCCGGGGACTTCTGAGACCCAGTACTTC.

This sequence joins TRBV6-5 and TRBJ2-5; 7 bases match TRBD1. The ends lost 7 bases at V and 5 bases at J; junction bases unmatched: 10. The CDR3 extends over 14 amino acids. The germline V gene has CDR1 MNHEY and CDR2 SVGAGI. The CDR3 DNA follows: TGTGCCAGCACCCTTCGACAGGGTCGGGAGACCCAGTACTTC. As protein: CASTLRQGRETQYF.

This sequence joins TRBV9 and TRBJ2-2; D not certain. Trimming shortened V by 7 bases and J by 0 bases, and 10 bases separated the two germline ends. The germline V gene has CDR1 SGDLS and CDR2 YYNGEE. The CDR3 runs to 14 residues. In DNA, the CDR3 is TGTGCCAGCCGACTCCTCGCGAACACCGGGGAGCTGTTTTTT. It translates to CASRLLANTGELFF.

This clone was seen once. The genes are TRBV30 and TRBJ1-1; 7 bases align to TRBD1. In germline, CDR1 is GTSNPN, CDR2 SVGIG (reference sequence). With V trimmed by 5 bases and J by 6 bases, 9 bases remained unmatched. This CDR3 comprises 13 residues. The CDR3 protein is CAWAVQGVPEAFF. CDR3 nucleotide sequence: TGTGCCTGGGCCGTGCAGGGGGTTCCTGAAGCTTTCTTT.

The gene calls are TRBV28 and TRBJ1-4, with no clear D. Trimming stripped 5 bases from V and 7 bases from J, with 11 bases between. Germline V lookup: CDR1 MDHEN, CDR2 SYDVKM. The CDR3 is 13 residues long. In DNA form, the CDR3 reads TGTGCCAGCAGTGGCCCCCCAGTTGAAAAACTGTTTTTT. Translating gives CASSGPPVEKLFF.

For the CDR3, the DNA is TGTGCCAGTAAGGGGTTCCGGAACACCGGGGAGCTGTTTTTT. Translation: CASKGFRNTGELFF. This chain uses TRBV19 with TRBJ2-2; perhaps TRBD1 as D (5 bases). Trimming left V 7 bases short and J 1 base short, with 10 bases between. CDR3 size: 14 residues. Germline lookup yields CDR1 LNHDA and CDR2 SQIVND (reference sequence).

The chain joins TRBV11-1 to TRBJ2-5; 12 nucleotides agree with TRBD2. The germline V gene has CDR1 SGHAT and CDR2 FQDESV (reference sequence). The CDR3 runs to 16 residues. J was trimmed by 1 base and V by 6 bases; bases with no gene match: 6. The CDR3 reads CASSFGLAGPQETQYF. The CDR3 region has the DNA TGTGCCAGCAGTTTCGGACTAGCGGGACCCCAAGAGACCCAGTACTTC. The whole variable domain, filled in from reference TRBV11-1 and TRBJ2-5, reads EAEVAQSPRYKITEKSQAVAFWCDPISGHATLYWYRQILGQGPELLVQFQDESVVDDSQLPKDRFSAERLKGVDSTLKIQPAELGDSAMYLCASSFGLAGPQETQYFGPGTRLLVL.

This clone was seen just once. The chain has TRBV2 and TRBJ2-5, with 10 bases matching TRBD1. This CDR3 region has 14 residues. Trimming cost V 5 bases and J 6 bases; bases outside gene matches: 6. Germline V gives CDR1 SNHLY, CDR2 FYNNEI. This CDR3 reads CASSSRTGGKTQYF. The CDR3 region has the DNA TGTGCCAGCAGTTCGAGGACAGGGGGGAAGACCCAGTACTTC.

In DNA form, the CDR3 reads TGTGCCAGCAAGACTAGCGGACTACACAATGAGCAGTTCTTC. It translates to CASKTSGLHNEQFF. The chain combines TRBV3-1 (or the pseudogene TRBV3-2) with TRBJ2-1; 9 positions match TRBD2. The CDR3 covers 14 residues. From germline, CDR1 is LGHDT and CDR2 YNNKEL (reference sequence). Trimming took 7 bases from V and 5 from J; bases not matched to a gene: 6.

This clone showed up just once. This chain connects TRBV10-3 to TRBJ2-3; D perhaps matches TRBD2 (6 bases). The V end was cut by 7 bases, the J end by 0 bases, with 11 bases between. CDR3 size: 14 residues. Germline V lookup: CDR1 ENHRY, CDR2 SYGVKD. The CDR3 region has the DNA TGTGCCATCAACCAGGCGGGGAGCACAGATACGCAGTATTTT. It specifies CAINQAGSTDTQYF.

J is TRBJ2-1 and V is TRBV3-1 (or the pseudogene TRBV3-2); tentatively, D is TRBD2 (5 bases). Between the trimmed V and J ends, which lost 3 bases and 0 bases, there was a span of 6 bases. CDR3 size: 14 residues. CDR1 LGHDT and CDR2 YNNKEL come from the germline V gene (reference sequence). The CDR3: CASSQSGSYNEQFF. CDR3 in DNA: TGTGCCAGCAGCCAGAGCGGCTCCTACAATGAGCAGTTCTTC.

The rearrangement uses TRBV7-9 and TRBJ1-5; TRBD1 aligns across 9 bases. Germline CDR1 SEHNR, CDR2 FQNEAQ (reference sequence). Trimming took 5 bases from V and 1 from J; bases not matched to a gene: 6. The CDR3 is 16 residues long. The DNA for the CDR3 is TGTGCCAGCAGCCATTCGGGACAGGGAAGCAATCAGCCCCAGCATTTT. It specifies CASSHSGQGSNQPQHF.

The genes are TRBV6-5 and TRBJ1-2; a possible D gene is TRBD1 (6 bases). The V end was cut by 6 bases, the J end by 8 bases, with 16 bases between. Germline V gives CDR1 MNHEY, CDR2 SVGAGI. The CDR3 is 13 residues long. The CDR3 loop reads CASSTGPSLGYTF. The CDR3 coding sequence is TGTGCCAGCAGCACAGGGCCCAGCCTCGGCTACACCTTC.

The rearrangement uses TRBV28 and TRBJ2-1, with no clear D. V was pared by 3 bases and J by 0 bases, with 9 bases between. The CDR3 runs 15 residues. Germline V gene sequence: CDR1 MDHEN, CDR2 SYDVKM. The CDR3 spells CASSLYVSSYNEQFF. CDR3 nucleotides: TGTGCCAGCAGTTTGTACGTTAGCTCCTACAATGAGCAGTTCTTC. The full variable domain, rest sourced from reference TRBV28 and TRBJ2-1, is DVKVTQSSRYLVKRTGEKVFLECVQDMDHENMFWYRQDPGLGLRLIYFSYDVKMKEKGDIPEGYSVSREKKERFSLILESASTNQTSMYLCASSLYVSSYNEQFFGPGTRLTVL.

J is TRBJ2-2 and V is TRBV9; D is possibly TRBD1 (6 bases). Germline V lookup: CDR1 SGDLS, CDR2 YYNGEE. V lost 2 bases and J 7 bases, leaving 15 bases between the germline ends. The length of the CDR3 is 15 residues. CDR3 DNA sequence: TGTGCCAGCAGCGTTGATACAGGGTTTGGCGGGGAGCTGTTTTTT. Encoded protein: CASSVDTGFGGELFF.

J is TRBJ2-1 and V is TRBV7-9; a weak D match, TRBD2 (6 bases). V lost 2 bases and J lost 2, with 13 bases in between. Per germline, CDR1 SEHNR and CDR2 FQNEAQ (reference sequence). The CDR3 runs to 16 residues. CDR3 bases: TGTGCCAGCAGCTTACAAGCAGCGGGCCCCTACAATGAGCAGTTCTTC. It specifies CASSLQAAGPYNEQFF.